The source of this T cell receptor (beta chain) is a study of radiotherapy plus CTLA-4 blockade in lung cancer. Study details: Objective response rate was about 18%; disease control rate, 31%. Notes on the study in general: Peripheral blood showed expansion of tumor-derived TCR clones after radiotherapy and ipilimumab. Reported findings show early blood T cell clone dynamics, with interferon-beta, best predicted response.

The ends were cut back, 0 bases at V and 7 bases at J, with 7 bases in the middle. CDR3 length equals 14 residues. Germline CDR1 is SGHDN and CDR2 is FVKESK. This clone came up once. Its target is unknown. In chemo-refractory metastatic non-small-cell lung cancer, patients got ipilimumab CTLA-4 blockade together with focal radiation. Only in-frame clones appear in the TCRdb table, and some are missing; sequencing was by immunoSEQ multiplex PCR. The repertoire has tens of thousands of clones, 75% to 85% of them found once; the top ten carry about 22%. The sequence derives from a human donor with non-small cell lung cancer that progressed on radiotherapy plus ipilimumab. This sequence joins TRBV14 and TRBJ1-6; D is possibly TRBD1 (5 bases). The source material was peripheral blood, sampled from a patient treated with radiotherapy plus ipilimumab. In nucleotides, the CDR3 is TGTGCCAGCAGCCAAGAGACAGCCAATTCACCCCTCCACTTT. Encoded protein: CASSQETANSPLHF.